Reported below is one T cell receptor beta chain. This sample was taken from a study of metastatic and nonmetastatic thyroid tumors. TCRdb reanalyzed the PCR reads with MiXCR. The table includes around 41,000 clones, about 3.3% detected once. This CDR3 spans 17 amino acids. With 0 bases clipped from V and 6 bases from J, the junction kept 9 bases outside the gene matches. CDR1 is SGHRS and CDR2 is YFSETQ in the germline V gene. The entire patient cohort was treatment-naive prior to thyroid surgery. Sequenced input: blood. The chain couples TRBV5-1 to TRBJ2-2, with 9 bases identical to TRBD2. The origin of this receptor is a female donor with papillary thyroid cancer or a benign thyroid nodule (not recorded which). Some clones in this sample may be carry-over from other donors' samples. As DNA, the CDR3 is TGCGCCAGCAGCTTGGATGGCGGGAGGGCGGTATCCGGGGAGCTGTTTTTT. Translating gives CASSLDGGRAVSGELFF.